These 10 T cell receptor beta chains came from one sample sequenced in a study of CD8 T cells in Susac syndrome. RNA totalling roughly 0.5 to 1 ug underwent reverse transcription with random hexamers. TCRdb independently ran MiXCR on the immunoSEQ multiplex PCR reads; one entry per CDR3 protein. Of about 250,000 distinct CDR3 sequences in the sample, around 95% were seen once. Material: CD4+ T cells from PBMCs. The receptors derive from a human donor with multiple sclerosis.

The chain employs TRBV12-3 or TRBV12-4 and TRBJ1-6; D gene unclear. CDR3 length: 16 amino acids. V was pared by 8 bases and J by 7 bases, with 21 bases between. CDR3 protein: CASAQWAIDNNSPLHF. CDR3 nucleotide sequence: TGTGCCAGCGCGCAATGGGCCATAGATAACAATTCACCCCTCCACTTT.

The chain links TRBV28 to TRBJ2-2; no reliable D call. Germline lookup yields CDR1 MDHEN and CDR2 SYDVKM. The V end lost 2 bases, the J end lost 8 bases, and 9 bases lay between the germline ends. This CDR3 comprises 13 residues. The CDR3 sequence is CASSLRGRGELFF. The CDR3 nucleotides are TGTGCCAGCAGTTTAAGAGGCCGGGGGGAGCTGTTTTTT. The variable domain in full, with the rest retrieved from reference TRBV28 and TRBJ2-2, is DVKVTQSSRYLVKRTGEKVFLECVQDMDHENMFWYRQDPGLGLRLIYFSYDVKMKEKGDIPEGYSVSREKKERFSLILESASTNQTSMYLCASSLRGRGELFFGEGSRLTVL.

This chain uses TRBV4-1 with TRBJ2-3, with D uncertain. The CDR3 is 20 residues long. CDR1 MGHRA and CDR2 YSYEKL come from the germline V gene. Between the trimmed V and J ends, which lost 6 bases and 0 bases, there was a span of 28 bases. CDR3: CASRPASLRVQLLSTDTQYF. CDR3 coding DNA: TGCGCCAGCAGGCCTGCCTCCTTAAGGGTGCAGTTATTAAGCACAGATACGCAGTATTTT.

The gene calls are TRBV6-1 and TRBJ1-1; D is ambiguous. The CDR3 length is 13 residues. Trimming removed 2 bases from V and 4 bases from J, with 8 bases in between. Germline loops: CDR1 MNHNS, CDR2 SASEGT. DNA of the CDR3: TGTGCCAGCAGTGAACAAGGTATCACTGAAGCTTTCTTT. As protein: CASSEQGITEAFF.

The CDR3 DNA sequence: TGTGCCAGTGGGGACAGGGGAGGAGAGACCCAGTACTTC. Protein: CASGDRGGETQYF. The V call is TRBV6-4, the J call TRBJ2-5, with 10 positions matching TRBD1. This CDR3 has 13 residues. CDR1 MRHNA and CDR2 SNTAGT come from the germline V gene. J lost 4 bases, V lost 9 bases, and 5 bases had no gene match.

This clonotype has only one observation. The rearrangement joins TRBV18 to TRBJ2-3; 9 nucleotides line up with TRBD2. CDR3 length equals 17 residues. In germline, CDR1 is KGHSH, CDR2 LQKENI. Trimming at V came to 1 base and at J to 2 bases, leaving 7 bases not matched to a gene. CDR3 sequence reads: CASSPRRPGLATDTQYF. The CDR3 DNA sequence: TGTGCCAGCTCACCACGTAGACCGGGACTAGCCACAGATACGCAGTATTTT.

This chain uses TRBV3-1 with TRBJ1-2; no clear D gene. Germline values: CDR1 LGHDT, CDR2 YNNKEL (reference sequence). Trimming took off 2 bases at V and 4 bases at J, with 11 bases between the two ends. The CDR3 sequence is 14 residues long. The CDR3 DNA reads TGTGCCAGCAGCCAAAGAGGACGGATCTATGGCTACACCTTC. This gives the protein CASSQRGRIYGYTF. Combining the CDR3 with reference TRBV3-1 and TRBJ1-2 gives the whole variable domain DTAVSQTPKYLVTQMGNDKSIKCEQNLGHDTMYWYKQDSKKFLKIMFSYNNKELIINETVPNRFSPKSPDKAHLNLHINSLELGDSAVYFCASSQRGRIYGYTFGSGTRLTVV.

The chain is built from TRBV28 and TRBJ2-7; weak D call: TRBD2 (5 bases). CDR1 is MDHEN, CDR2 SYDVKM, per germline. The CDR3 runs to 13 residues. Trimming cost V 11 bases and J 0 bases, with 14 bases left between them. The CDR3 loop is CAGGSADSYEQYF. As DNA, the CDR3 is TGTGCCGGCGGTAGCGCAGACTCCTACGAGCAGTACTTC. Variable domain in full (rest from reference TRBV28 and TRBJ2-7): DVKVTQSSRYLVKRTGEKVFLECVQDMDHENMFWYRQDPGLGLRLIYFSYDVKMKEKGDIPEGYSVSREKKERFSLILESASTNQTSMYLCAGGSADSYEQYFGPGTRLTVT.

DNA for the CDR3: TGCGCCAGCAGTCAATCGGATGCAACTAATGAAAAACTGTTTTTT. Translating it yields CASSQSDATNEKLFF. V is TRBV23-1 and J is TRBJ1-4; no firm D call. TRBV23-1 is treated as an ORF (open reading frame) with a function not yet certain. With 0 bases removed from V and 0 bases from J, the gap between germline ends came to 5 bases. The CDR3 contains 15 residues.

The V and J genes are TRBV10-3 and TRBJ1-6; D not certain. Trimming took off 4 bases at V and 8 bases at J, with 15 bases between the two ends. Germline V CDR1 and CDR2: ENHRY, SYGVKD. The CDR3 covers 15 residues. For the CDR3, the DNA is TGTGCCATCAGTGGGACCGGGGAGGTTTATTCACCCCTCCACTTT. The encoded protein is CAISGTGEVYSPLHF.